Listed below are T cell receptor beta chains from one sample, sequenced in a study of blood T cell repertoires in COVID-19. Using immunoSEQ multiplex PCR, the repertoire was profiled, and TCRdb retains in-frame clones only, with some absent. The sample gives approximately 75,000 clones, roughly 88% of which show up once; under 25% is in the top ten. The sample consisted of peripheral blood. These receptors were collected from a woman aged 45 to 65 with acute or convalescent COVID-19. Both conserved end residues are part of each CDR3. Each record gives: CDR3 DNA, CDR3 protein, D gene, J gene, clone size, V gene. A D gene is named only where the DNA matches it firmly. Only some rows state a clone size, as once, few, many or a class for expanded clones.

DNA: TGTGCCAGCAGGTCAGGGGGGAGCTCCTACGAGCAGTACTTC
CDR3: CASRSGGSSYEQYF
D: -
J: TRBJ2-7
size: -
V: TRBV28

DNA: TGCAGCGGGACTCCCACGCCGACAGATACGCAGTATTTT
CDR3: CSGTPTPTDTQYF
D: -
J: TRBJ2-3
size: -
V: TRBV29-1

DNA: TGTGCCAGTAGTATGTCGGGACAGGGGGGACCCCAGCATTTT
CDR3: CASSMSGQGGPQHF
D: TRBD1
J: TRBJ1-5
size: -
V: TRBV19

DNA: TGTGCCTGGAGCCCCTTGTTGGGAGAAAACACCATATATTTT
CDR3: CAWSPLLGENTIYF
D: -
J: TRBJ1-3
size: -
V: TRBV30

DNA: TGTGCCAGCAGCTCCAGCGGGAGGGCCGGTGGGGAGCTGTTTTTT
CDR3: CASSSSGRAGGELFF
D: TRBD2
J: TRBJ2-2
size: -
V: TRBV5-6

DNA: TGTGCCAGCAGCCTAACTAGCGGGGGGGCGTCCTCCTACGAGCAGTACTTC
CDR3: CASSLTSGGASSYEQYF
D: TRBD2
J: TRBJ2-7
size: few
V: TRBV7-2

DNA: TGTGCCAGCAGTTCCGGGACAGGGGTCGAGCAGTACTTC
CDR3: CASSSGTGVEQYF
D: TRBD1
J: TRBJ2-7
size: few
V: TRBV6-2/TRBV6-3

DNA: TGTGCCAGTAGTATGACTGGGACAGGGATGTCTAATGAAAAACTGTTTTTT
CDR3: CASSMTGTGMSNEKLFF
D: TRBD1
J: TRBJ1-4
size: -
V: TRBV19

DNA: TGTGCTAGTGGGGGGACAGGGAACGCTGAAGCTTTCTTT
CDR3: CASGGTGNAEAFF
D: TRBD1
J: TRBJ1-1
size: -
V: TRBV12-5

DNA: TGCGCCAGCACCATTTCCCCATACCGGGAGGAAGGCTACACCTTC
CDR3: CASTISPYREEGYTF
D: -
J: TRBJ1-2
size: -
V: TRBV5-1

DNA: TGTGCCAGCTCACCAGAGGATTCACCCCTCCACTTT
CDR3: CASSPEDSPLHF
D: -
J: TRBJ1-6
size: -
V: TRBV18

DNA: TGCAGCGTTACTACAGGGGCCAATGGAAACACCATATATTTT
CDR3: CSVTTGANGNTIYF
D: TRBD1
J: TRBJ1-3
size: -
V: TRBV29-1

DNA: TGTGCCAGCAGCTTCCGGGGTTCTAATGAAAAACTGTTTTTT
CDR3: CASSFRGSNEKLFF
D: -
J: TRBJ1-4
size: -
V: TRBV7-9

DNA: TGTGCCAGCAGCCCCCAAGCGGCACCCTACAATGAGCAGTTCTTC
CDR3: CASSPQAAPYNEQFF
D: -
J: TRBJ2-1
size: -
V: TRBV9

DNA: TGCAGCGTTGTAGACGACAGGGTCGGCTACACCTTC
CDR3: CSVVDDRVGYTF
D: TRBD1
J: TRBJ1-2
size: -
V: TRBV29-1

DNA: TGTGCCAGCAGTTCGGGTTCTAACCCCCCCGGCGAATTCACGCAGTACTTC
CDR3: CASSSGSNPPGEFTQYF
D: -
J: TRBJ2-7
size: -
V: TRBV21-1

DNA: TGTGCCAGCAGCTTACGCGAGGGCAATCAGCCCCAGCATTTT
CDR3: CASSLREGNQPQHF
D: -
J: TRBJ1-5
size: -
V: TRBV7-8

DNA: TGTGCCACCAGTGACCCCGCCAGGGGGTACAACGAGCAGTACTTC
CDR3: CATSDPARGYNEQYF
D: TRBD1
J: TRBJ2-7
size: -
V: TRBV24-1

DNA: TGTGCCAGCACTACAGTAACCAAAAACATTCAGTACTTC
CDR3: CASTTVTKNIQYF
D: -
J: TRBJ2-4
size: once
V: TRBV25-1

DNA: TGTGCCAGCATATCAGTGGGGCTCACTGAAGCTTTCTTT
CDR3: CASISVGLTEAFF
D: -
J: TRBJ1-1
size: few
V: TRBV27

DNA: TGCGCCAGCAGCCTCCCCAGGGGGTCAGGGGGGCTGGCGGAGGAGACCCAGTACTTC
CDR3: CASSLPRGSGGLAEETQYF
D: -
J: TRBJ2-5
size: -
V: TRBV4-1

DNA: TGTGCCAGCAGCTTAGCGCCGGCTAGCGGGAGAGGAGAGACCCAGTACTTC
CDR3: CASSLAPASGRGETQYF
D: TRBD2
J: TRBJ2-5
size: -
V: TRBV7-8